This T cell receptor (beta chain) was observed in a study of vaccination and CD4 T cells after COVID-19. Treatment noted: approximately nine-day PBMC culture with coronavirus spike peptide pools or control peptides (ViraFEST assay). The Oncomine TCR Beta short-read assay sequenced DNA from cultured CD4+ T cells. TCRdb reprocessed the PCR reads with MiXCR, giving one entry per CDR3 protein. The top ten hold 28% of the sample, which has 25,000 to 30,000 distinct CDR3 sequences, about 50% seen once. The V gene lost 6 bases and the J gene lost 0 bases, with 21 bases spanning the gap. Looked up from germline, CDR1 is MNHNS and CDR2 is SASEGT. The CDR3 consists of 18 residues. To note about this clonotype: Antigen: not known.

The V gene is TRBV6-1, the J gene TRBJ1-5; D may be TRBD1 (5 bases). The sample in question was CD4+ T cells from blood, cultured in vitro, obtained before SARS-CoV-2 vaccination. The receptor's source is a human donor who received a COVID-19 vaccine. CDR3 loop: CASRNRRGVGNSNQPQHF. The CDR3, as DNA: TGTGCCAGCAGGAATCGACGGGGGGTCGGCAATAGCAATCAGCCCCAGCATTTT.